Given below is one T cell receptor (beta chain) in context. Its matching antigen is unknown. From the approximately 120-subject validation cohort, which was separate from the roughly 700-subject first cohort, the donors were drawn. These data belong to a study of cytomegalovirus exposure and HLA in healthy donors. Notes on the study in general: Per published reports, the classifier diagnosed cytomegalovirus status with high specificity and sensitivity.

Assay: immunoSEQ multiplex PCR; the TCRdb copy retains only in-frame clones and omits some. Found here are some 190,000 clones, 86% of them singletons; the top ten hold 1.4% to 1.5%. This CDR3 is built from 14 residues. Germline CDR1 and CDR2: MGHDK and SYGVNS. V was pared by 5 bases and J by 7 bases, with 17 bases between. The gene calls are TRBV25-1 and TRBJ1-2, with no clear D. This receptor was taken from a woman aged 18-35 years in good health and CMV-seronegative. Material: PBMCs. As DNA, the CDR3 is TGTGCCAGCAGTAGTAGCAATCAACCGGTTGGCTACACCTTC. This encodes CASSSSNQPVGYTF.